This passage covers 20 T cell receptor beta chains from one sample sequenced in a study of blood T cell repertoires in COVID-19. Produced via immunoSEQ multiplex PCR; TCRdb's table is partial and in-frame only. The data hold roughly 210,000 clones, with around 86% observed a single time. The sample comprised PBMCs or T cells enriched from blood (not recorded which). The receptor set was obtained from a man aged 30 to 39 in a cohort exposed to, infected with or recovered from COVID-19 (not recorded which).

The chain couples TRBV11-2 to TRBJ2-7; TRBD2 aligns across 13 bases. Germline V gene lookup returns CDR1 SGHAT and CDR2 FQNNGV. The CDR3 covers 17 residues. Unmatched junction bases numbered 3, after V lost 1 base and J lost 0 bases. The CDR3 loop reads CASSLGTSGSGSYEQYF. The CDR3 DNA reads as TGTGCCAGCAGCTTAGGGACTAGCGGGAGTGGCTCCTACGAGCAGTACTTC.

The V call is TRBV6-4, the J call TRBJ2-1; no definite D call. CDR3 length: 12 amino acids. Trimming took off 6 bases at V and 6 bases at J, with 9 bases between the two ends. Germline V CDR1 and CDR2: MRHNA, SNTAGT. In nucleotides, the CDR3 is TGTGCCAGCAGCCCAGACTTCAATGAGCAGTTCTTC. It is translated as CASSPDFNEQFF.

This clone appeared a single time. The gene calls are TRBV2 and TRBJ1-1; weak D call: TRBD1 (5 bases). The CDR3 covers 14 residues. In germline, CDR1 is SNHLY, CDR2 FYNNEI. V gave up 7 bases and J gave up 1 base, with 13 bases separating them. The CDR3 region has the DNA TGTGCCAGCAACAGGCAGGGTGCGAACACTGAAGCTTTCTTT. This codes for CASNRQGANTEAFF.

This chain links TRBV10-3 with TRBJ1-3; a weak D match, TRBD1 (5 bases). Per germline, CDR1 ENHRY and CDR2 SYGVKD. V lost 5 bases and J lost 0, with 14 bases in between. This CDR3 spans 16 amino acids. The CDR3 DNA reads as TGTGCCATCAGTCCTCTCGGGGGAAGCTCTGGAAACACCATATATTTT. As protein: CAISPLGGSSGNTIYF.

This chain connects TRBV3-1 (or the pseudogene TRBV3-2) to TRBJ1-3, with TRBD1 matching over 7 bases. CDR3 length: 21 amino acids. Trimming cost V 2 bases and J 0 bases; bases outside gene matches: 19. Per germline, CDR1 LGHDT and CDR2 YNNKEL (reference sequence). The CDR3 protein is CASSQIPPELGQPISGNTIYF. CDR3 nucleotide sequence: TGTGCCAGCAGCCAAATCCCGCCAGAATTGGGACAGCCCATCTCTGGAAACACCATATATTTT.

The rearrangement links TRBV6-2 or TRBV6-3 to TRBJ2-2, with TRBD2 matching over 10 bases. This CDR3 is built from 16 residues. V shed 0 bases and J 5 bases; nucleotides not matched to a gene: 3. The germline gives CDR1 MNHEY, CDR2 SVGEGT. The CDR3 loop is CASSYSASGRTGELFF. For the CDR3, the DNA is TGTGCCAGCAGTTACTCCGCTAGCGGGAGAACCGGGGAGCTGTTTTTT.

This chain links TRBV7-8 with TRBJ2-1; D possibly corresponds to TRBD2 (5 bases). This CDR3 is 17 amino acids long. V shed 5 bases and J shed 0 bases, with 17 bases lying between them. Germline loops: CDR1 SGHVS, CDR2 FQNEAQ. In nucleotides, the CDR3 is TGTGCCAGCAGCCCGAGGAGAGGGCTGCGCTCCTACAATGAGCAGTTCTTC. This codes for CASSPRRGLRSYNEQFF.

The chain combines TRBV18 with TRBJ1-5; TRBD1 aligns across 7 bases. CDR1 is KGHSH, CDR2 LQKENI, per germline. This CDR3 comprises 16 residues. After removal of 0 bases from V and 6 bases from J, the junction contained 8 bases not matched to a gene. The CDR3 protein is CASSPPVRGRGQPQHF. The CDR3 DNA reads TGTGCCAGCTCACCACCGGTAAGGGGGCGCGGTCAGCCCCAGCATTTT.

The chain combines TRBV29-1 with TRBJ1-1; no clear D gene. Germline V lookup: CDR1 SQVTM, CDR2 ANQGSEA. V was pared by 6 bases and J by 3 bases, with 20 bases between. CDR3 length: 15 amino acids. CDR3 sequence: CSVQYEARRHTEAFF. Written as DNA, the CDR3 is TGCAGCGTACAGTACGAAGCCCGGAGGCACACTGAAGCTTTCTTT.

This sequence joins TRBV11-2 and TRBJ2-7, with unresolved D. The ends were cut back, 2 bases at V and 6 bases at J, with 8 bases in the middle. The CDR3 is 12 residues long. Germline lookup yields CDR1 SGHAT and CDR2 FQNNGV. The CDR3 is CASSLKAFEQYF. Here the CDR3 DNA reads TGTGCCAGCAGCTTAAAAGCATTCGAGCAGTACTTC.

The rearrangement uses TRBV18 and TRBJ2-7; TRBD1 aligns across 7 bases. Germline CDR1 reads KGHSH; CDR2 reads LQKENI. The V segment lost 3 bases and the J segment 2 bases; nucleotides outside the gene matches: 4. The CDR3 extends over 14 amino acids. The CDR3 is CASSPGDSAYEQYF. The DNA of the CDR3 is TGTGCCAGCTCACCCGGGGACAGCGCCTACGAGCAGTACTTC.

V is TRBV28 and J is TRBJ1-2; TRBD1 is a possible D gene (6 bases). Between the trimmed V and J ends, which lost 6 bases and 5 bases, there was a span of 25 bases. The CDR3 runs to 17 residues. Germline CDR1 reads MDHEN; CDR2 reads SYDVKM. CDR3 in amino acids: CASSPGGQTTPMYGYTF. CDR3 nucleotide sequence: TGTGCCAGCAGCCCGGGGGGGCAGACTACTCCCATGTATGGCTACACCTTC.

V and J are TRBV2 and TRBJ1-5; possibly TRBD1 for D (6 bases). V was pared by 3 bases and J by 7 bases, with 13 bases between. Germline lookup yields CDR1 SNHLY and CDR2 FYNNEI. The CDR3 totals 14 residues. For the CDR3, the DNA is TGTGCCAGCAGTGATCAACAGGGTAGACAGCCCCAGCATTTT. Protein product: CASSDQQGRQPQHF.

The J gene is TRBJ2-5, the V gene TRBV5-1; 8 bases line up with TRBD2. Losses at the gene ends were 2 bases for V and 5 bases for J; bases not matched to a gene: 11. CDR3 length equals 16 residues. The germline gives CDR1 SGHRS, CDR2 YFSETQ. The CDR3 loop is CASSFRSAGGWETQYF. The DNA of the CDR3 is TGCGCCAGCAGCTTCCGATCCGCGGGAGGTTGGGAGACCCAGTACTTC.

The CDR3 sequence is CASSTVLGAEKLFF. CDR3 DNA sequence: TGTGCCAGTAGTACCGTTCTTGGGGCAGAAAAACTGTTTTTT. The chain employs TRBV19 and TRBJ1-4, with D possibly being TRBD1 (5 bases). This CDR3 has 14 amino acids. V was clipped by 4 bases and J by 8 bases, with 14 bases between them. Germline V gene lookup returns CDR1 LNHDA and CDR2 SQIVND (reference sequence).

The rearrangement joins TRBV15 to TRBJ1-1; D perhaps matches TRBD1 (6 bases). V was cut by 2 bases and J by 4 bases, with 8 bases left in between. The CDR3 totals 13 residues. From germline, CDR1 is LNHNV and CDR2 YYDKDF (reference sequence). Here the CDR3 DNA reads TGTGCCACCAGCAGACAGGGGAGCACTGAAGCTTTCTTT. Translation gives CATSRQGSTEAFF.

V usage is TRBV5-4 and J usage is TRBJ2-5, with 12 bases lining up with TRBD2. Germline CDR1 is SGHNT and CDR2 is YYREEE (reference sequence). Trimming cost V 0 bases and J 3 bases; bases outside gene matches: 6. This CDR3 has 17 residues. The DNA of the CDR3 is TGTGCCAGCAGCTTGGGGACTAGCGGGAAGGGAGAAGAGACCCAGTACTTC. Its translation: CASSLGTSGKGEETQYF.

This clone was detected a few times. The rearrangement joins TRBV19 to TRBJ1-5, with a tentative D call TRBD1 (5 bases). CDR3 length: 15 amino acids. CDR1 is LNHDA and CDR2 is SQIVND in the germline V gene (reference sequence). V was trimmed by 4 bases and J by 2 bases, leaving 12 bases between them. The CDR3 nucleotides read TGTGCCAGTAGTAGGAGCCTCAGGGGCAATCAGCCCCAGCATTTT. Amino acids: CASSRSLRGNQPQHF.

In the case of this clone: At one end the junction does not follow the germline gene, possibly because of a read error. CDR3 DNA sequence: TGTGCTAGCAGCCCGAGGGATAGGACAGAGCTATGTAGCTACACCTTC. Protein sequence: CASSPRDRTELCSYTF. The J gene is TRBJ1-2, the V gene TRBV7-7; maybe TRBD1 (6 bases). The CDR3 loop spans 16 amino acids. CDR1 SSHAT and CDR2 FNYEAQ come from the germline V gene (reference sequence).

The chain combines TRBV15 with TRBJ1-2, with 10 bases identical to TRBD1. Germline V lookup: CDR1 LNHNV, CDR2 YYDKDF (reference sequence). The ends lost 1 base at V and 8 bases at J; junction bases unmatched: 10. The CDR3 contains 16 residues. For the CDR3, the DNA is TGTGCCACCAGCAGAGTCGGGACAGGGGACTTCTGGGGCTACACCTTC. As protein: CATSRVGTGDFWGYTF. The complete variable domain, with remaining parts taken from reference TRBV15 and TRBJ1-2, reads DAMVIQNPRYQVTQFGKPVTLSCSQTLNHNVMYWYQQKSSQAPKLLFHYYDKDFNNEADTPDNFQSRRPNTSFCFLDIRSPGLGDTAMYLCATSRVGTGDFWGYTFGSGTRLTVV.